Listed here are 17 T cell receptor beta chains from one sample, sequenced in a study of long-term antiretroviral therapy in people with HIV. Run at survey level, the immunoSEQ assay was version v3.0. Data came from immunoSEQ multiplex PCR; TCRdb stores just in-frame clones and leaves some out. Among approximately 21,000 clones listed, 84% were seen once. The sample in question was unsorted PBMCs, obtained 5.9 years after starting antiretroviral therapy. The receptor source for this set is a man aged 25-45 years with HIV.

The genes are TRBV19 and TRBJ2-7; maybe TRBD2 (5 bases). The CDR3 covers 12 residues. Germline V lookup: CDR1 LNHDA, CDR2 SQIVND (reference sequence). V was clipped by 7 bases and J by 4 bases, with 11 bases between them. The CDR3 sequence is CASTSSSYEQYF. In DNA form, the CDR3 reads TGTGCCAGTACTAGCAGTTCTTACGAGCAGTACTTC.

The rearrangement joins TRBV25-1 to TRBJ2-3; possible D gene TRBD2, 6 bases. V lost 6 bases and J lost 2, with 15 bases in between. Germline CDR1 and CDR2: MGHDK and SYGVNS. CDR3 length equals 15 residues. For the CDR3, the DNA is TGTGCCAGCAGCGCGGGACCAACAAACACAGATACGCAGTATTTT. It encodes CASSAGPTNTDTQYF.

The table lists this clone with a count of one. DNA of the CDR3: TGTGCCAGCAGCCCCCGTCCCGCAGACTACAATGAGCAGTTCTTC. This sequence encodes CASSPRPADYNEQFF. The V and J genes are TRBV7-3 and TRBJ2-1; no clear D gene. V was shortened by 5 bases and J by 3 bases, with 14 bases between the two germline ends. CDR3 length equals 15 residues. Germline-derived CDR1 and CDR2 are SGHTA and FQGTGA.

V is TRBV10-3 and J is TRBJ2-3; 7 bases are shared with TRBD2. The CDR3 covers 16 residues. Germline CDR1 is ENHRY and CDR2 is SYGVKD. V dropped 0 bases and J dropped 4; count of bases not matched to a gene: 7. CDR3: CAISESRWEGSDTQYF. The CDR3 region has the DNA TGTGCCATCAGTGAGTCGAGGTGGGAGGGATCAGATACGCAGTATTTT.

The sample holds a few counts of this clone. The CDR3 coding sequence is TGTGCCAGTAGTCCCATACGCACAGATACGCAGTATTTT. This translates into CASSPIRTDTQYF. This rearrangement joins TRBV19 to TRBJ2-3; D is unclear. The V gene's germline CDR1 is LNHDA and CDR2 SQIVND (reference sequence). V gave up 5 bases and J gave up 1 base, with 7 bases separating them. The CDR3 length is 13 residues.

This chain links TRBV2 with TRBJ2-1; 15 bases map to TRBD2. Germline trimming cut 6 bases from V and 2 bases from J; bases unmatched to any gene: 8. Germline V CDR1 and CDR2: SNHLY, FYNNEI. CDR3 length: 18 residues. The CDR3 DNA reads TGTGCCAGCAGAGACCCCGGGACTAGCGGGGGGACCTACAATGAGCAGTTCTTC. Translated, it gives CASRDPGTSGGTYNEQFF.

CDR3 loop: CASSQVKAGGPYTGELFF. CDR3 DNA: TGCGCCAGCAGCCAAGTTAAGGCGGGGGGGCCTTACACCGGGGAGCTGTTTTTT. This chain joins TRBV4-3 and TRBJ2-2; 9 bases map to TRBD2. The germline V gene has CDR1 LGHNA and CDR2 YSLEER. The CDR3 is 18 residues long. V lost 1 base and J lost 3; bases outside the gene matches: 9.

The chain has TRBV28 and TRBJ2-1, with D tentatively TRBD1 or TRBD2 (5 bases each). From germline, CDR1 is MDHEN and CDR2 SYDVKM. The CDR3 has 15 amino acids. V lost 1 base to trimming and J lost 4 bases, with 11 bases between them. The CDR3: CASSLYLGRYNEQFF. CDR3 in DNA: TGTGCCAGCAGTTTATATTTGGGACGGTACAATGAGCAGTTCTTC.

V and J are TRBV30 and TRBJ1-2; no reliable D call. This CDR3 comprises 13 residues. Germline CDR1 GTSNPN, CDR2 SVGIG (reference sequence). Trimming stripped 3 bases from V and 2 bases from J, with 10 bases between. CDR3 amino acids: CAWRGAGNYGYTF. CDR3 DNA sequence: TGTGCCTGGAGAGGTGCTGGAAACTATGGCTACACCTTC.

The J gene is TRBJ2-3, the V gene TRBV7-8; the D is unclear. Per the germline V gene, CDR1 is SGHVS and CDR2 is FQNEAQ. The CDR3 covers 15 residues. Trimming took 2 bases from V and 1 from J, leaving 10 bases between them. The CDR3 region has the DNA TGTGCCAGCAGCTTAAATCGGCACGGCACAGATACGCAGTATTTT. Amino acid sequence: CASSLNRHGTDTQYF.

This rearrangement joins TRBV9 to TRBJ2-1; TRBD1 agrees at 7 bases. Unmatched junction bases numbered 0, after V lost 0 bases and J lost 3 bases. Germline V lookup: CDR1 SGDLS, CDR2 YYNGEE. There are 14 residues in the CDR3. As DNA, the CDR3 is TGTGCCAGCAGCGTAGGACAGGGCTACAATGAGCAGTTCTTC. Translation: CASSVGQGYNEQFF.

CDR3 sequence (DNA): TGTGCCAGCAGCCAAGAGAGTAGCCGGACGCACGAGCAGTACTTC. This gives the protein CASSQESSRTHEQYF. The chain recombines TRBV4-2 with TRBJ2-5; no firm D call. The J call may be faulty, since TRBJ2-7 better matches the DNA end. The CDR3 covers 15 residues. Per the germline V gene, CDR1 is LGHNA and CDR2 is YNFKEQ.

The chain employs TRBV18 and TRBJ2-3; TRBD2 might be the D (6 bases). Trimming cost V 8 bases and J 4 bases, with 10 bases left between them. CDR1 and CDR2 from the germline V gene are KGHSH and LQKENI. The CDR3 length is 12 residues. Here the CDR3 reads CASRGEADTQYF. CDR3 sequence (DNA): TGTGCCAGCCGAGGGGAGGCAGATACGCAGTATTTT.

The rearrangement uses TRBV7-2 and TRBJ1-2, with D unclear. The V end lost 3 bases, the J end lost 2 bases, and 13 bases lay between the germline ends. The CDR3 runs to 15 residues. Germline V gene data show CDR1 as SGHTA and CDR2 as FQGNSA. The CDR3 region is CASSFSSTDNYGYTF. In nucleotides, the CDR3 is TGTGCCAGCAGCTTTTCCTCGACTGACAACTATGGCTACACCTTC.

The DNA of the CDR3 is TGTGCCAGCTCAGGGGACAGAAATCAGCCCCAGCATTTT. Amino acid sequence: CASSGDRNQPQHF. The chain employs TRBV18 and TRBJ1-5, with TRBD1 matching over 7 bases. CDR1 and CDR2 from the germline V gene are KGHSH and LQKENI. The length of the CDR3 is 13 residues. V shed 5 bases and J 4 bases; nucleotides not matched to a gene: 2.

The CDR3 region is CASMRGGQYEQYF. DNA for the CDR3: TGTGCCAGCATGCGGGGGGGCCAATACGAGCAGTACTTC. The chain couples TRBV28 to TRBJ2-7; the match to TRBD2 covers 9 bases. Germline CDR1 and CDR2: MDHEN and SYDVKM. This CDR3 is 13 amino acids long. The trim removed 7 bases at V and 4 bases at J, leaving 5 bases unmatched. The full variable domain, completed using reference TRBV28 and TRBJ2-7, is DVKVTQSSRYLVKRTGEKVFLECVQDMDHENMFWYRQDPGLGLRLIYFSYDVKMKEKGDIPEGYSVSREKKERFSLILESASTNQTSMYLCASMRGGQYEQYFGPGTRLTVT.

This chain joins TRBV9 and TRBJ1-4; D perhaps matches TRBD1 (6 bases). This CDR3 has 14 amino acids. Germline V gene lookup returns CDR1 SGDLS and CDR2 YYNGEE. Trimming left V 3 bases short and J 4 bases short, with 10 bases between. CDR3 bases: TGTGCCAGCAGCGAACAGGGAGTTAATGAAAAACTGTTTTTT. This sequence encodes CASSEQGVNEKLFF.